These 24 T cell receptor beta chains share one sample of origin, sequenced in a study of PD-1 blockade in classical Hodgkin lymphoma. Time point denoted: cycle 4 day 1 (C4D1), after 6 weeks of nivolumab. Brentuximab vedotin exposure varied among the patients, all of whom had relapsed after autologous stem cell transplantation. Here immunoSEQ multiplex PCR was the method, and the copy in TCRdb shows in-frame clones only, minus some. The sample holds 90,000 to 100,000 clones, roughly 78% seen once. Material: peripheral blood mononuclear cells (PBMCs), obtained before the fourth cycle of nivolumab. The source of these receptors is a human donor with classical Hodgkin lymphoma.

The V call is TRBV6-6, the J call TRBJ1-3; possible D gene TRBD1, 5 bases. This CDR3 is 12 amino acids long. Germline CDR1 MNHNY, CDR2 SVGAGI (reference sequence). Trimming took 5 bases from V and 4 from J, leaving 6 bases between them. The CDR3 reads CASSQGGNTIYF. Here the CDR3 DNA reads TGTGCCAGCAGTCAGGGAGGAAACACCATATATTTT.

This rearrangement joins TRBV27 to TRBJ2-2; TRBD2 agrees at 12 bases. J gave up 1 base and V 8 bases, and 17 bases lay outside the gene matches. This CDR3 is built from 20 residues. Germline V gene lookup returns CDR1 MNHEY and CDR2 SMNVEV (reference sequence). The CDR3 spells CASGKSRLAGDAQNTGELFF. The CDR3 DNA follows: TGTGCCAGCGGAAAATCACGACTAGCGGGAGATGCCCAGAACACCGGGGAGCTGTTTTTT.

The CDR3 loop reads CASTPTGTETDTQYF. In DNA form, the CDR3 reads TGTGCTAGTACTCCGACTGGGACAGAGACAGATACGCAGTATTTT. The gene calls are TRBV12-5 and TRBJ2-3; 7 bases are shared with TRBD1. Trimming at V came to 8 bases and at J to 3 bases, leaving 11 bases not matched to a gene. Germline V gene data show CDR1 as LGHNT and CDR2 as FRNRAP. The CDR3 is made up of 15 amino acids.

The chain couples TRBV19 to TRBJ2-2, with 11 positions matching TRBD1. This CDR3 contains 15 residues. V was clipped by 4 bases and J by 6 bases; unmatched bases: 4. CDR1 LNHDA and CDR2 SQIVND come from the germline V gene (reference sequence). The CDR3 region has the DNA TGTGCCAGTAGTACAAGGACAGGGGGCGCCGGGGAGCTGTTTTTT. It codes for CASSTRTGGAGELFF.

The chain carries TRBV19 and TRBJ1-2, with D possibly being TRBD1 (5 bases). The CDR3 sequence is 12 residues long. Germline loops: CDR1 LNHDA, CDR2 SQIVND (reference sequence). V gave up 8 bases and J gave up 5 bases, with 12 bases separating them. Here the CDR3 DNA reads TGTGCCAGTGGTGGGGACCGATATGGCTACACCTTC. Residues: CASGGDRYGYTF.

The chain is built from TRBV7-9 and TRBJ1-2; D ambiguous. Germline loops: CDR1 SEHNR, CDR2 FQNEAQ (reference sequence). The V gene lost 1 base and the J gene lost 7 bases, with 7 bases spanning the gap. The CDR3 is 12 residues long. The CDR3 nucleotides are TGTGCCAGCAGCTTAGTAGACGCTGGCTACACCTTC. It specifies CASSLVDAGYTF. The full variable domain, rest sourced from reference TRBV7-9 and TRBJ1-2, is DTGVSQNPRHKITKRGQNVTFRCDPISEHNRLYWYRQTLGQGPEFLTYFQNEAQLEKSRLLSDRFSAERPKGSFSTLEIQRTEQGDSAMYLCASSLVDAGYTFGSGTRLTVV.

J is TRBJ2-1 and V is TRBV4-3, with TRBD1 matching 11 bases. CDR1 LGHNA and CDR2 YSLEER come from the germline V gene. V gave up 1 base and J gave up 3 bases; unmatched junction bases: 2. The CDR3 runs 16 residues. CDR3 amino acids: CASSQGTGGIYNEQFF. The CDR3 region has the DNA TGCGCCAGCAGCCAAGGGACAGGGGGCATCTACAATGAGCAGTTCTTC.

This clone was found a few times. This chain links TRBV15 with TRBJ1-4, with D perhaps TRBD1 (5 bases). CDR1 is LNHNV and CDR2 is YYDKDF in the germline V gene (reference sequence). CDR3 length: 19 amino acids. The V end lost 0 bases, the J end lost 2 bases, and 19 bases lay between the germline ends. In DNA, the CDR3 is TGTGCCACCAGCAGAGACCCCCGGTGGGGCGGGGCGACTAATGAAAAACTGTTTTTT. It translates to CATSRDPRWGGATNEKLFF.

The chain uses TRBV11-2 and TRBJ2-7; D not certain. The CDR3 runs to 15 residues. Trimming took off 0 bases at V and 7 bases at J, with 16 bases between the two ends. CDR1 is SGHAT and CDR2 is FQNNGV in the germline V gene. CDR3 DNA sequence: TGTGCCAGCAGCTTAGATCTTCGGTCCCTGGGGGAGCAGTACTTC. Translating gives CASSLDLRSLGEQYF.

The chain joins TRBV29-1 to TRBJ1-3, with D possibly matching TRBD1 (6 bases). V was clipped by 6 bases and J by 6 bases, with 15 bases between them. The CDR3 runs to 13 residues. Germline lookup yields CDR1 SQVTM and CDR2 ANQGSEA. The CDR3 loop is CSVQITGINTIYF. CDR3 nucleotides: TGCAGCGTCCAAATTACAGGGATAAACACCATATATTTT.

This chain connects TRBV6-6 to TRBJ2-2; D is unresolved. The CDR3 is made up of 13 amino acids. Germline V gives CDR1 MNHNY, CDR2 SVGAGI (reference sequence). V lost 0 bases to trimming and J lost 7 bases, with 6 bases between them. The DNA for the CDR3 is TGTGCCAGCAGTTACTCCGGAAACGGGGAGCTGTTTTTT. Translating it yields CASSYSGNGELFF.

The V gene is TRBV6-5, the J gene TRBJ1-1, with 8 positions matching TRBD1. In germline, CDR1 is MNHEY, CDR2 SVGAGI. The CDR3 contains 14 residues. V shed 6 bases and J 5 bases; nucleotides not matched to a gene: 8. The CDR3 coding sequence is TGTGCCAGCAGAGGACAGGGTAGTAGGACTGAAGCTTTCTTT. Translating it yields CASRGQGSRTEAFF.

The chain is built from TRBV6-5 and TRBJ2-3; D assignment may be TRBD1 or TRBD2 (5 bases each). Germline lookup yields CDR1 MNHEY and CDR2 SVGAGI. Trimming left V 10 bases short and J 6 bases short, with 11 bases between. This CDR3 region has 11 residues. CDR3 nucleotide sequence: TGTGCCACCTCTCGGGGCGATACGCAGTATTTT. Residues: CATSRGDTQYF.

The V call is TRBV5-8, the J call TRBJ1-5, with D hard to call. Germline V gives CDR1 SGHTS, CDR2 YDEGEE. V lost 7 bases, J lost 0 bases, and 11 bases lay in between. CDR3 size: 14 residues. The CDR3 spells CASVGRYSNQPQHF. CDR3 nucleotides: TGTGCCAGCGTCGGACGGTATAGCAATCAGCCCCAGCATTTT.

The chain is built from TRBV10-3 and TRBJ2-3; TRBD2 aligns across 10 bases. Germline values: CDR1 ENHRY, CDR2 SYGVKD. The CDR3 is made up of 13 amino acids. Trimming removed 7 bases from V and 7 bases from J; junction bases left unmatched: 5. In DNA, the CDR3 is TGTGCCATCACGGCTAGCGGGAGTTATACGCAGTATTTT. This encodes CAITASGSYTQYF.

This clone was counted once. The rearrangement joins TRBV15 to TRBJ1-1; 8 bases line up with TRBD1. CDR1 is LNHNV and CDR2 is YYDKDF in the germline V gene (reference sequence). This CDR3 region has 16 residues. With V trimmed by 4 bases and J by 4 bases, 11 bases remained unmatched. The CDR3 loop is CATSTGGKDGSTEAFF. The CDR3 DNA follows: TGTGCCACCAGCACAGGGGGCAAGGATGGGAGCACTGAAGCTTTCTTT. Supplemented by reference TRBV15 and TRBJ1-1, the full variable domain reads DAMVIQNPRYQVTQFGKPVTLSCSQTLNHNVMYWYQQKSSQAPKLLFHYYDKDFNNEADTPDNFQSRRPNTSFCFLDIRSPGLGDTAMYLCATSTGGKDGSTEAFFGQGTRLTVV.

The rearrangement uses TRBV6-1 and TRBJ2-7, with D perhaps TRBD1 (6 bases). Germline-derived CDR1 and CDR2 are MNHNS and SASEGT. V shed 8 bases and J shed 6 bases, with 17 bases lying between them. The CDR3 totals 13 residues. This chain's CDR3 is CASPGQGPSEQYF. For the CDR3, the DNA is TGTGCCAGCCCCGGGCAGGGGCCTTCCGAGCAGTACTTC.

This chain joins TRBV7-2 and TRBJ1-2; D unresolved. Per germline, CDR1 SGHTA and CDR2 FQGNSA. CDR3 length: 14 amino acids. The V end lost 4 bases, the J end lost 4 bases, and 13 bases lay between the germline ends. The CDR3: CASSSNREGYGYTF. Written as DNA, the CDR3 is TGTGCCAGCAGCTCAAACAGAGAGGGCTATGGCTACACCTTC.

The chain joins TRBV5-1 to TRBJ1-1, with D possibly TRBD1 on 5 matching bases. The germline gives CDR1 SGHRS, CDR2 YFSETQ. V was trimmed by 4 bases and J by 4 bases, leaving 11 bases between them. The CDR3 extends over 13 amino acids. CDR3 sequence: CASSKGLGTEAFF. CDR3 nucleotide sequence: TGCGCCAGCAGCAAGGGGTTGGGCACTGAAGCTTTCTTT.

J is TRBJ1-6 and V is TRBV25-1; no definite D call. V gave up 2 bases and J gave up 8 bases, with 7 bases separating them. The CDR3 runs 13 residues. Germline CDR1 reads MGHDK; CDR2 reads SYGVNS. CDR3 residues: CASSEVGDSPLHF. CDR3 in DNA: TGTGCCAGCAGTGAAGTGGGTGATTCACCCCTCCACTTT.

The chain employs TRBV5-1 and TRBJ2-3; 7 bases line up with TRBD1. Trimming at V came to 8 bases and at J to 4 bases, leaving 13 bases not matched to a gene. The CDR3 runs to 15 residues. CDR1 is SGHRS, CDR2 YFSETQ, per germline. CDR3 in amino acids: CASLFRDRLADTQYF. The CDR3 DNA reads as TGCGCCAGTCTCTTCCGGGACAGACTCGCAGATACGCAGTATTTT.

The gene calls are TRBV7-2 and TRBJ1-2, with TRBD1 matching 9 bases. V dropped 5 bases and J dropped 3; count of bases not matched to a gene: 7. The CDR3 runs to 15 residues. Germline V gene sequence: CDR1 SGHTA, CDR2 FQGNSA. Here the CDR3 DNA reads TGTGCCAGCAGCCCAGGTGGGGACAGGGACTATGGCTACACCTTC. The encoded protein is CASSPGGDRDYGYTF. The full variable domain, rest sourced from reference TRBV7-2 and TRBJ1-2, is GAGVSQSPSNKVTEKGKDVELRCDPISGHTALYWYRQSLGQGLEFLIYFQGNSAPDKSGLPSDRFSAERTGGSVSTLTIQRTQQEDSAVYLCASSPGGDRDYGYTFGSGTRLTVV.

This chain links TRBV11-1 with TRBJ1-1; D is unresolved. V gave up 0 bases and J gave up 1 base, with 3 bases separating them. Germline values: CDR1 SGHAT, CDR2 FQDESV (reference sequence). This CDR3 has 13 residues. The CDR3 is CASSLAGNTEAFF. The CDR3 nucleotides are TGTGCCAGCAGCTTAGCAGGGAACACTGAAGCTTTCTTT.

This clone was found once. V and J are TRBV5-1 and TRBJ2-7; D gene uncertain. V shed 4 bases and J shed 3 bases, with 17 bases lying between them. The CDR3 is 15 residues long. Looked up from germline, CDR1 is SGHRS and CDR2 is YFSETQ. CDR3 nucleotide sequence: TGCGCCAGCAGCCCTGGGCCCAATCTAAGCTACGAGCAGTACTTC. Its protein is CASSPGPNLSYEQYF.